The next 28 T cell receptor beta chains were all read from a single sample in a study of blood T cell repertoires in COVID-19. The table came from immunoSEQ multiplex PCR; TCRdb's copy has only in-frame clones and leaves some out. The table lists about 62,000 clones, roughly 72% of them singletons, with over 5% in the top ten. The sequenced sample consisted of peripheral blood. Receptors originate from a woman aged 45 to 65 with active or convalescent COVID-19.

The chain has TRBV14 and TRBJ1-1; D remains ambiguous. The V gene lost 1 base and the J gene lost 1 base, with 19 bases spanning the gap. The germline V gene encodes CDR1 SGHDN and CDR2 FVKESK. The CDR3 contains 18 residues. The CDR3 here is CASSQAKAAGGRNTEAFF. For the CDR3, the DNA is TGTGCCAGCAGCCAAGCCAAAGCCGCCGGAGGGCGGAACACTGAAGCTTTCTTT. Complete variable domain (other parts from reference TRBV14 and TRBJ1-1): EAGVTQFPSHSVIEKGQTVTLRCDPISGHDNLYWYRRVMGKEIKFLLHFVKESKQDESGMPNNRFLAERTGGTYSTLKVQPAELEDSGVYFCASSQAKAAGGRNTEAFFGQGTRLTVV.

The chain has TRBV7-8 and TRBJ1-1; a weak D match, TRBD1 (6 bases). This CDR3 spans 12 amino acids. Germline CDR1 is SGHVS and CDR2 is FQNEAQ. Trimming pared 2 bases from V and 10 bases from J, leaving 11 bases between. The CDR3 coding sequence is TGTGCCAGCAGCTTATCCCAGGGGTCAGCTTTCTTT. Amino acids: CASSLSQGSAFF.

J is TRBJ1-1 and V is TRBV19; 11 bases are shared with TRBD1. CDR1 and CDR2 (germline): LNHDA, SQIVND (reference sequence). This CDR3 comprises 13 residues. J was trimmed by 8 bases and V by 7 bases; bases with no gene match: 6. Written as DNA, the CDR3 is TGTGCCAGTACCCCGGACAGGGGGCGCGAAGCTTTCTTT. It encodes CASTPDRGREAFF.

The rearrangement uses TRBV19 and TRBJ2-3, with 7 bases matching TRBD2. Per germline, CDR1 LNHDA and CDR2 SQIVND (reference sequence). CDR3 length: 16 residues. Trimming took 5 bases from V and 4 from J; bases not matched to a gene: 12. Written as DNA, the CDR3 is TGTGCCAGTAGTGGGAGGAGGGGAGGGTTCGCAGATACGCAGTATTTT. Protein product: CASSGRRGGFADTQYF.

The V gene is TRBV29-1, the J gene TRBJ2-5; the D is unclear. The V gene lost 2 bases and the J gene lost 0 bases, with 7 bases spanning the gap. The CDR3 is 13 residues long. In germline, CDR1 is SQVTM, CDR2 ANQGSEA. The CDR3 DNA reads TGCAGCGTTGAACGCGCGTACCAAGAGACCCAGTACTTC. This gives the protein CSVERAYQETQYF. Full variable domain (rest looked up from reference TRBV29-1 and TRBJ2-5): SAVISQKPSRDICQRGTSLTIQCQVDSQVTMMFWYRQQPGQSLTLIATANQGSEATYESGFVIDKFPISRPNLTFSTLTVSNMSPEDSSIYLCSVERAYQETQYFGPGTRLLVL.

The genes are TRBV7-9 and TRBJ1-2, with 9 bases matching TRBD1. Trimming at V came to 1 base and at J to 5 bases, leaving 2 bases not matched to a gene. Germline V gene data show CDR1 as SEHNR and CDR2 as FQNEAQ (reference sequence). CDR3 length: 14 amino acids. CDR3 DNA sequence: TGTGCCAGCAGCTTAGGCGGGACAGGGTATGGCTACACCTTC. Translating gives CASSLGGTGYGYTF. The full variable domain, in which reference TRBV7-9 and TRBJ1-2 provide the parts outside the CDR3, is DTGVSQNPRHKITKRGQNVTFRCDPISEHNRLYWYRQTLGQGPEFLTYFQNEAQLEKSRLLSDRFSAERPKGSFSTLEIQRTEQGDSAMYLCASSLGGTGYGYTFGSGTRLTVV.

Worth noting for this clone: An end of the junction differs from the germline gene, which may be a read error. The rearrangement joins TRBV6-5 to TRBJ2-5, with D tentatively TRBD2 (6 bases). Germline assignment: CDR1 MNHEY and CDR2 SVGAGI. This CDR3 is built from 12 residues. CDR3 in amino acids: CTSSYPGGTQYF. The DNA of the CDR3 is TGTACCAGCAGTTACCCCGGGGGGACCCAGTACTTC.

The chain uses TRBV7-8 and TRBJ2-2; the D gene is possibly TRBD1 (6 bases). This CDR3 region has 16 residues. Germline V gene data show CDR1 as SGHVS and CDR2 as FQNEAQ. V gave up 4 bases and J gave up 7 bases, with 19 bases separating them. The chain's CDR3 is CASSYPRGGLDGELFF. In DNA form, the CDR3 reads TGTGCCAGCAGCTATCCTAGAGGGGGTCTGGACGGGGAGCTGTTTTTT.

This clone was seen only once. The chain links TRBV5-4 to TRBJ1-2, with no clear D. The CDR3 runs to 13 residues. With 0 bases removed from V and 4 bases from J, the gap between germline ends came to 7 bases. Germline V gives CDR1 SGHNT, CDR2 YYREEE (reference sequence). The CDR3 coding sequence is TGTGCCAGCAGCTTGGGAGGGAGCTATGGCTACACCTTC. It encodes CASSLGGSYGYTF.

This clone occurred once. The genes are TRBV6-1 and TRBJ1-2; a weak D match, TRBD1 (5 bases). V lost 2 bases to trimming and J lost 8 bases, with 12 bases between them. Germline CDR1 is MNHNS and CDR2 is SASEGT. The CDR3 loop spans 13 amino acids. The CDR3 bases are TGTGCCAGCAGTGAACTACAGGTGGTAGGCTACACCTTC. It is translated as CASSELQVVGYTF.

This CDR3 reads CASSLDNEEGGELFF. The CDR3 bases are TGTGCCAGCAGCTTGGATAACGAGGAGGGCGGGGAGCTGTTTTTT. J is TRBJ2-2 and V is TRBV5-6; possible D gene TRBD2, 6 bases. Between the trimmed V and J ends, which lost 0 bases and 7 bases, there was a span of 13 bases. Germline V gene sequence: CDR1 SGHDT, CDR2 YYEEEE. The CDR3 totals 15 residues. Together with reference TRBV5-6 and TRBJ2-2, the CDR3 gives the full variable domain: DAGVTQSPTHLIKTRGQQVTLRCSPKSGHDTVSWYQQALGQGPQFIFQYYEEEERQRGNFPDRFSGHQFPNYSSELNVNALLLGDSALYLCASSLDNEEGGELFFGEGSRLTVL.

The V gene is TRBV28, the J gene TRBJ2-7; 7 bases are shared with TRBD1. The germline V gene encodes CDR1 MDHEN and CDR2 SYDVKM. The CDR3 extends over 13 amino acids. Trimming removed 5 bases from V and 5 bases from J; junction bases left unmatched: 6. The CDR3 DNA sequence: TGTGCCAGCAGTCACTCTGACAGGGACGAGCAGTACTTC. Its protein product is CASSHSDRDEQYF.

CDR3 protein: CASSTGTSGSNEQFF. The CDR3 nucleotides are TGTGCCAGCAGCACCGGGACTAGCGGGAGCAATGAGCAGTTCTTC. This chain joins TRBV27 and TRBJ2-1, with TRBD2 identical over 14 bases. Unmatched junction bases numbered 4, after V lost 6 bases and J lost 6 bases. Germline CDR1 reads MNHEY; CDR2 reads SMNVEV (reference sequence). The CDR3 spans 15 residues.

This clone showed up just once. Different DNA sequences within this sample yield the same CDR3. The genes are TRBV6-1 and TRBJ2-1; maybe TRBD2 (6 bases). CDR1 and CDR2 (germline): MNHNS, SASEGT. The CDR3 loop spans 16 amino acids. Trimming shortened V by 4 bases and J by 0 bases, and 13 bases separated the two germline ends. CDR3 in amino acids: CASSAGRGSSYNEQFF. The CDR3 DNA reads as TGTGCCAGCAGTGCAGGACGGGGGAGCTCCTACAATGAGCAGTTCTTC.

This clone was observed a few times. The rearrangement uses TRBV20-1 and TRBJ2-1; D might be TRBD2 (6 bases). Trimming took off 6 bases at V and 3 bases at J, with 15 bases between the two ends. CDR1 and CDR2 (germline): DFQATT, SNEGSKA (reference sequence). CDR3 length equals 14 residues. The CDR3: CSASSGSLYNEQFF. The CDR3 bases are TGCAGTGCGAGTAGCGGAAGCCTCTACAATGAGCAGTTCTTC.

J is TRBJ2-1 and V is TRBV2, with 9 bases identical to TRBD2. The length of the CDR3 is 14 residues. Germline CDR1 SNHLY, CDR2 FYNNEI. Losses at the gene ends were 7 bases for V and 6 bases for J; bases not matched to a gene: 7. In DNA form, the CDR3 reads TGTGCCAGCACCGCCGTACTAGCGGGCAATGAGCAGTTCTTC. Protein sequence: CASTAVLAGNEQFF.

The chain links TRBV23-1 to TRBJ2-7; 7 nucleotides align to TRBD2. TRBV23-1 belongs to the ORF category, with a function that is uncertain. The V gene end was trimmed by 3 bases and the J gene end by 0 bases; junction bases not matched to a gene: 8. The CDR3 spans 16 residues. CDR3 residues: CASSQGRAPSSYEQYF. The CDR3 nucleotides are TGCGCCAGCAGTCAGGGGAGGGCCCCATCCTCCTACGAGCAGTACTTC.

The CDR3 loop is CASSLGQGGVEQYF. CDR3 DNA: TGCGCCAGCAGCTTGGGGCAGGGAGGGGTCGAGCAGTACTTC. The chain combines TRBV5-1 with TRBJ2-7, with 7 bases fitting TRBD2. J lost 6 bases, V lost 0 bases, and 6 bases had no gene match. The CDR3 length is 14 residues. Germline V gene data show CDR1 as SGHRS and CDR2 as YFSETQ.

V is TRBV2 and J is TRBJ1-2, with D perhaps TRBD1 (5 bases). The CDR3 contains 13 residues. Germline lookup yields CDR1 SNHLY and CDR2 FYNNEI. Trimming removed 6 bases at V and 7 bases at J, with 15 bases between. In DNA form, the CDR3 reads TGTGCCAGCAGACCCCGGGACTTAAGTGGCTACACCTTC. Amino acids: CASRPRDLSGYTF.

The CDR3 spells CASSGKTGGNQPQHF. CDR3 in DNA: TGTGCCAGCAGCGGAAAAACAGGGGGCAATCAGCCCCAGCATTTT. The J gene is TRBJ1-5, the V gene TRBV2; TRBD1 matches at 7 bases. The CDR3 sequence is 15 residues long. The trim removed 6 bases at V and 2 bases at J, leaving 7 bases unmatched. Germline CDR1 is SNHLY and CDR2 is FYNNEI.

The chain recombines TRBV12-3 or TRBV12-4 with TRBJ1-1; 7 bases fit TRBD1. The CDR3 spans 13 residues. The ends lost 6 bases at V and 4 bases at J; junction bases unmatched: 5. The CDR3 bases are TGTGCCAGCAGGGTGACAGGGAGCACTGAAGCTTTCTTT. Amino acids: CASRVTGSTEAFF.

The J gene is TRBJ1-1, the V gene TRBV6-2 or TRBV6-3, with a weak D call TRBD1 (6 bases). CDR1 MNHEY and CDR2 SVGEGT come from the germline V gene. This CDR3 region has 17 residues. Trimming pared 5 bases from V and 1 base from J, leaving 20 bases between. The CDR3 bases are TGTGCCAGCAGTAAACTCGGTTTCGGGACATCGAACACTGAAGCTTTCTTT. Translation gives CASSKLGFGTSNTEAFF.

The V call is TRBV5-4, the J call TRBJ2-2; 7 nucleotides align to TRBD1. Per germline, CDR1 SGHNT and CDR2 YYREEE (reference sequence). With 3 bases clipped from V and 4 bases from J, the junction kept 12 bases outside the gene matches. This CDR3 is built from 17 residues. The CDR3 protein is CASSSYRGLVGTGELFF. As DNA, the CDR3 is TGTGCCAGCAGCTCTTACAGGGGCCTCGTGGGCACCGGGGAGCTGTTTTTT.

This chain joins TRBV18 and TRBJ2-7; D call uncertain. The V gene lost 0 bases and the J gene lost 0 bases, with 3 bases spanning the gap. The CDR3 runs to 13 residues. In germline, CDR1 is KGHSH, CDR2 LQKENI. Written as DNA, the CDR3 is TGTGCCAGCTCACCACCTAGCTCCTACGAGCAGTACTTC. It specifies CASSPPSSYEQYF.

This chain connects TRBV27 to TRBJ1-2, with TRBD1 identical over 10 bases. In germline, CDR1 is MNHEY, CDR2 SMNVEV (reference sequence). This CDR3 is 17 amino acids long. The trim removed 1 base at V and 8 bases at J, leaving 13 bases unmatched. The CDR3 is CASSLWSGTGDEYGYTF. CDR3 DNA sequence: TGTGCCAGCAGTTTATGGTCAGGGACAGGGGACGAGTACGGCTACACCTTC.

V usage is TRBV18 and J usage is TRBJ2-7; the match to TRBD1 covers 11 bases. Germline CDR1 KGHSH, CDR2 LQKENI. Trimming removed 3 bases from V and 6 bases from J; junction bases left unmatched: 7. The CDR3 consists of 15 residues. The CDR3 DNA is TGTGCCAGCTCACCCGGGACAGGGGGGACTTCCGAGCAGTACTTC. Amino acid sequence: CASSPGTGGTSEQYF.

The chain uses TRBV30 and TRBJ1-2, with D hard to call. Germline CDR1 is GTSNPN and CDR2 is SVGIG (reference sequence). V lost 1 base to trimming and J lost 4 bases, with 10 bases between them. The CDR3 totals 13 residues. CDR3 protein: CAWSGQVSYGYTF. The CDR3 coding sequence is TGTGCCTGGAGTGGGCAGGTCAGCTATGGCTACACCTTC.

This clone has more than one count but fewer than ten. The chain uses TRBV24-1 and TRBJ1-2; a weak D match, TRBD1 (5 bases). The CDR3 sequence is 15 residues long. CDR1 is KGHDR and CDR2 is SFDVKD in the germline V gene. The germline V and J ends were trimmed by 4 bases and 6 bases, with 17 bases remaining between them. The DNA for the CDR3 is TGTGCCACCAGTGACTACAATCGGGGGAAGGATGGCTACACCTTC. It is translated as CATSDYNRGKDGYTF.